This entry features one T cell receptor beta chain sequence. No antigen is known for it. No quality values exist for individual bases; no much larger clone is one base distant. These data come from a study of blood T cell repertoires in COVID-19 (dated by TCRdb to the early 2020s). In terms of the full investigation: Samples from collaborators originated in the United States, Italy and Spain and spanned both the acute and convalescent phases of COVID-19. The prospective study material was composed of cDNA or gDNA derived from T cells, B-cell-depleted T cells, or PBMCs. The dataset comprised deeply sampled blood TCRbeta repertoires from subjects exposed to, actively infected with, or recovered from COVID-19. The repertoires were made available in a free public database intended to serve as a resource for research on the immune response to SARS-CoV-2. Samples were obtained from the ongoing ImmuneRACE study (first 160 participants) and from some 1,300 subjects provided by 6 global collaborators. The sample metadata nearly always contained a de-identified subject ID, COVID-19 status, age in years and sex. Where HLA class I and class II types were available, the types were taken from metadata supplied by the sample provider, not from assay-based typing. Overall results and qualifications from the work: The amount of clinical and demographic metadata varied by source and participant and was provided uncurated.

TCRbeta CDR3 regions were amplified from genomic DNA by means of the immunoSEQ Assay, a bias-controlled multiplex PCR. As for the original processing: The number of nucleated cells in each sample was estimated from the amplification of reference gene primers within the assay. To quantify the absolute abundance of each unique TCRbeta CDR3 rearrangement, sequence reads were collapsed and filtered. For each sample, productive Simpson clonality was calculated as the square root of Simpson's diversity index over productive rearrangements. TCRdb obtained this table from immuneACCESS and retained in-frame rearrangements with V and J assigned. These tables miss some clones; where compared with another copy, unresolved V genes account for less than half of the shortfall, and the remainder is unexplained. The V and J calls and the clone size are those of that table, but D and trimming were determined from the DNA. The sample yields about 120,000 clones; over 70% were counted once. About 1.6% of the sample comes from the top ten.

Whole blood was collected in K2EDTA tubes by collaborating institutions according to the institutions' own protocols. For TCRbeta analysis, collaborators shipped samples in one of three forms: frozen whole blood, isolated PBMCs, or DNA extracted from either of those sample types. The sample taken for sequencing was peripheral blood. The clonotype comes from a man in his fifties or sixties with acute or convalescent COVID-19.

In nucleotides, the sequence is TGTGCCAGCAGCTTGCGGGAGAACACTGAAGCTTTCTTT. It translates to CASSLRENTEAFF. Recombination linked TRBV5-4 to TRBJ1-1; the D gene identity is not certain. V is shortened by 1 base, J by 1 base, and the region joining them spans 5 bases. CDR1 SGHNT and CDR2 YYREEE were looked up in the germline V gene (reference sequence). From its cysteine to its phenylalanine, the CDR3 spans 13 amino acids. This entry keeps only the CDR3 DNA: 39 bases, framed from base 1.